Listed here are 4 T cell receptor beta chains from one sample, sequenced in a study of T cells in Graves' hyperthyroidism and ophthalmopathy. Using RNA transcripts as the source, TCR beta CDR3 regions were amplified. A set of HTBI primers served as the primers for a first-round RT-PCR of the TCR CDR3. TCRdb used MiXCR to reprocess the multiplex PCR reads, holding one entry per CDR3 protein. The repertoire holds hundreds of thousands of distinct CDR3 sequences, 11% to 15% seen once, with 25% to 30% in the top ten. Source material: blood. The source is a man aged 45-65 years with Graves' ophthalmopathy.

The chain combines TRBV28 with TRBJ1-5; D call uncertain. Trimming left V 5 bases short and J 0 bases short, with 14 bases between. The CDR3 is 16 amino acids. Looked up from germline, CDR1 is MDHEN and CDR2 is SYDVKM. CDR3 in DNA: TGTGCCAGCAGTCCCGGGATAAAGTATAGCAATCAGCCCCAGCATTTT. Its translation: CASSPGIKYSNQPQHF.

Comment on this clonotype: A read error may produce the germline difference seen at one junction end. The chain uses TRBV2 and TRBJ2-1; 7 bases are shared with TRBD1. Germline loops: CDR1 SNHLY, CDR2 FYNNEI. This CDR3 is built from 14 residues. CDR3 in DNA: TGCGCCGACAAACAGGGGAGCTCCTACGATGAGCAGTTCTTC. This gives the protein CADKQGSSYDEQFF.

This chain uses TRBV6-1 with TRBJ1-1; possible D gene TRBD1, 5 bases. The V end was cut by 3 bases, the J end by 11 bases, with 10 bases between. Germline-derived CDR1 and CDR2 are MNHNS and SASEGT. The CDR3 extends over 11 amino acids. DNA of the CDR3: TGTGCCAGCAGTGATAAATGGGGGGCTTTCTTT. Protein sequence: CASSDKWGAFF.

In this sample, this clonotype turned up a few times. The CDR3 sequence: CASSPNIEQYF. In DNA form, the CDR3 reads TGTGCCAGCAGCCCCAACATCGAGCAGTACTTC. V usage is TRBV12-3 or TRBV12-4 and J usage is TRBJ2-7, with D unresolved. V lost 6 bases and J lost 6, with 9 bases in between. The CDR3 covers 11 residues.